Sequencing of this T cell receptor beta chain was carried out in a study of cytomegalovirus exposure and HLA in healthy donors. 60 Vbeta and 13 Jbeta primers were used in PCR. Produced via immunoSEQ multiplex PCR; TCRdb's table is partial and in-frame only. This table has roughly 120,000 clones, 55% to 75% appearing once. J lost 0 bases, V lost 1 base, and 5 bases had no gene match. The CDR3 consists of 17 residues. The germline CDR1 and CDR2 sequences are SGHNT and YENEEA. Sequencing input: PBMCs. The TCR sequence derives from a man between 25 and 39 years old in good health and CMV-seropositive. The chain joins TRBV11-3 to TRBJ2-1; 8 nucleotides match TRBD2. The CDR3 sequence is CASSLGSGGSSYNEQFF. Here the CDR3 DNA reads TGTGCCAGCAGCTTAGGGAGCGGGGGAAGCTCCTACAATGAGCAGTTCTTC.